The source of this T cell receptor (beta chain) is a study of blood T cell repertoires in COVID-19. Whole-study context: Acute and convalescent COVID-19 specimens originated in the United States, Italy and Spain. Nucleic acid was either cDNA or gDNA, and it came from T cells, B-cell-depleted T cells, or PBMCs.

In the source study's methods: It was from reference gene primer amplification that nucleated cell counts were estimated. Profiling relied on immunoSEQ multiplex PCR, and the TCRdb table lists in-frame clones only, not all of them. V, J and clone size derive from that table, while D and trimming were established from the DNA sequence. Of under 200,000 clones listed, 85% to 90% are singletons. The specimen sequenced was peripheral blood. This receptor was identified in a man younger than 35 with active or convalescent COVID-19.

The chain's CDR3 is CASSVGDRLRLNYGYTF. In nucleotides, the CDR3 is TGTGCCAGCAGCGTAGGAGACAGGTTAAGGCTTAACTATGGCTACACCTTC. The chain is built from TRBV9 and TRBJ1-2; a possible D gene is TRBD1 (6 bases). V was trimmed by 0 bases and J by 1 base, leaving 16 bases between them. The germline V gene has CDR1 SGDLS and CDR2 YYNGEE. The CDR3 has 17 residues.